A single T cell receptor (beta chain) is shown here with its context. The data are from a study of control samples from healthy donors and cancer patients. The data were produced by immunoSEQ multiplex PCR, yet TCRdb's version contains in-frame clones alone and is incomplete. The sample lists under 150,000 clones, roughly 91% occurring once. Looked up from germline, CDR1 is KGHSH and CDR2 is LQKENI. This CDR3 spans 15 amino acids. Between the trimmed V and J ends, which lost 6 bases and 2 bases, there was a span of 16 bases. This sequence originates from a man between 50 and 59 years old with head and neck cancer. The sequenced sample consisted of PBMCs. This chain links TRBV18 with TRBJ1-2; D may be TRBD1 (6 bases). CDR3 amino acids: CASSPGQSGNYGYTF. The CDR3 DNA follows: TGTGCCAGCTCGCCCGGACAGTCGGGCAACTATGGCTACACCTTC.